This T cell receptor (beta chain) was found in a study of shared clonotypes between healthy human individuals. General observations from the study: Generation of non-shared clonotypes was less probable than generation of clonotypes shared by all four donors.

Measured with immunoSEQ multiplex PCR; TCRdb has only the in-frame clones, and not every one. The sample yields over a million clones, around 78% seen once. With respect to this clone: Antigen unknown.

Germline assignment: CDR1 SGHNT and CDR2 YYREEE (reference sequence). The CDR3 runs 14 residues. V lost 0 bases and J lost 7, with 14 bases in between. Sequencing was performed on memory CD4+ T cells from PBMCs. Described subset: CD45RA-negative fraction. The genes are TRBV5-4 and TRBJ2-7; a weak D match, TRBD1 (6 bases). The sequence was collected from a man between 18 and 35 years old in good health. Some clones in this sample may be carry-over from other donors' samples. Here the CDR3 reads CASSLGQATKEQYF. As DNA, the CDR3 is TGTGCCAGCAGCTTGGGACAGGCCACAAAGGAGCAGTACTTC.